One and the same sample provided the 20 T cell receptor beta chains below, sequenced in a study of identical twins. TCRdb reprocessed the 5' RACE reads via MiXCR and lists one record per CDR3 protein. The data contain hundreds of thousands of distinct CDR3 sequences, approximately 8.3% of them singletons. These records were also assigned to another study, of yellow fever vaccine responses in identical twins.

Sequencing used memory (CD45RO+) T cells sorted from blood. The source of these receptors is a woman between 18 and 30 years old in good health.

This clonotype was seen more than once but under ten times. The genes are TRBV19 and TRBJ2-1, with 7 bases matching TRBD2. Trimming took 2 bases from V and 2 from J; bases not matched to a gene: 0. The germline V gene encodes CDR1 LNHDA and CDR2 SQIVND (reference sequence). This CDR3 has 14 residues. The DNA for the CDR3 is TGTGCCAGTAGTATACTAGCGGCCTACAATGAGCAGTTCTTC. Amino acid sequence: CASSILAAYNEQFF.

This clonotype came up many times. This rearrangement joins TRBV5-1 to TRBJ2-2; 8 positions match TRBD1. The CDR3 covers 14 residues. V shed 4 bases, J shed 7 bases, and the junction held 6 bases outside the gene matches. The germline V gene has CDR1 SGHRS and CDR2 YFSETQ. In DNA form, the CDR3 reads TGCGCCAGCAGCCTGACAGGGGCAAACGGGGAGCTGTTTTTT. As protein: CASSLTGANGELFF.

The gene calls are TRBV20-1 and TRBJ2-1; D remains ambiguous. Germline values: CDR1 DFQATT, CDR2 SNEGSKA (reference sequence). V gave up 4 bases and J gave up 0 bases, with 7 bases separating them. The CDR3 runs to 13 residues. The CDR3 sequence: CSATEFSYNEQFF. CDR3 bases: TGCAGTGCTACAGAGTTCTCCTACAATGAGCAGTTCTTC.

This clonotype has ten or more counts. The chain links TRBV5-1 to TRBJ2-1; maybe TRBD2 (6 bases). Germline CDR1 and CDR2: SGHRS and YFSETQ. The CDR3 is made up of 13 amino acids. The germline V and J ends were trimmed by 7 bases and 6 bases, with 14 bases remaining between them. CDR3 DNA sequence: TGCGCCAGCCGCTGGGGGGAGTTCAATGAGCAGTTCTTC. Encoded protein: CASRWGEFNEQFF.

The genes are TRBV7-8 and TRBJ1-4; D unresolved. The CDR3 spans 14 residues. Germline loops: CDR1 SGHVS, CDR2 FQNEAQ. Trimming took 3 bases from V and 6 from J, leaving 11 bases between them. The CDR3: CASSFATAHEKLFF. The DNA for the CDR3 is TGTGCCAGCAGCTTTGCAACTGCCCATGAAAAACTGTTTTTT.

The CDR3 nucleotides read TGCAGCGTTGCCTTGGGGGGAGAGACCCAGTACTTC. Translating gives CSVALGGETQYF. The rearrangement joins TRBV29-1 to TRBJ2-5; tentative D call: TRBD2 (6 bases). The V gene's germline CDR1 is SQVTM and CDR2 ANQGSEA. This CDR3 has 12 amino acids. Trimming took off 4 bases at V and 4 bases at J, with 10 bases between the two ends.

This clonotype was counted many times. The rearrangement joins TRBV12-3 or TRBV12-4 to TRBJ2-7; D unclear. The CDR3 extends over 12 amino acids. The V and J ends lost 0 bases and 3 bases respectively, with 3 bases between them. The CDR3: CASSLADYEQYF. Written as DNA, the CDR3 is TGTGCCAGCAGTTTAGCAGACTACGAGCAGTACTTC.

This clonotype was recorded many times. The CDR3 bases are TGTGCCAGCAGTTTAGATGGGGCGCCCACAGATACGCAGTATTTT. It is translated as CASSLDGAPTDTQYF. This chain uses TRBV12-3 or TRBV12-4 with TRBJ2-3; D may be TRBD1 (5 bases). The V gene lost 1 base and the J gene lost 2 bases, with 10 bases spanning the gap. CDR3 length: 15 residues.

The table lists this clonotype with many counts. The chain combines TRBV27 with TRBJ1-2; the D gene is possibly TRBD1 (5 bases). The CDR3 runs to 15 residues. Trimming removed 8 bases from V and 4 bases from J, with 20 bases in between. Per germline, CDR1 MNHEY and CDR2 SMNVEV (reference sequence). CDR3 coding DNA: TGTGCCAGCGGGGGATCCGGGCAAATAAGCTATGGCTACACCTTC. Translating gives CASGGSGQISYGYTF.

This clonotype was recorded at least ten times. The V and J genes are TRBV15 and TRBJ2-2; TRBD1 matches 9 bases. The CDR3 is made up of 16 amino acids. CDR1 is LNHNV and CDR2 is YYDKDF in the germline V gene (reference sequence). V shed 5 bases, J shed 3 bases, and the junction held 7 bases outside the gene matches. CDR3 DNA sequence: TGTGCCACCAGCGAAACAGGGGGCGCGTACACCGGGGAGCTGTTTTTT. This codes for CATSETGGAYTGELFF.

In this sample, this clonotype turned up many times. The chain employs TRBV5-1 and TRBJ1-6; D possibly corresponds to TRBD1 (5 bases). The CDR3 is 17 amino acids. The V end lost 5 bases, the J end lost 0 bases, and 15 bases lay between the germline ends. Germline V gene lookup returns CDR1 SGHRS and CDR2 YFSETQ. In DNA, the CDR3 is TGCGCCAGCAGTGCCGGGACGACCAGCTCCTATAATTCACCCCTCCACTTT. Translating it yields CASSAGTTSSYNSPLHF. The whole variable domain, remainder taken from reference TRBV5-1 and TRBJ1-6, is KAGVTQTPRYLIKTRGQQVTLSCSPISGHRSVSWYQQTPGQGLQFLFEYFSETQRNKGNFPGRFSGRQFSNSRSEMNVSTLELGDSALYLCASSAGTTSSYNSPLHFGNGTRLTVT.

This clonotype occurred a few times. The chain links TRBV6-1 to TRBJ2-5, with TRBD2 matching 8 bases. The CDR3 consists of 14 residues. CDR1 and CDR2 from the germline V gene are MNHNS and SASEGT. Unmatched junction bases numbered 6, after V lost 5 bases and J lost 4 bases. Here the CDR3 DNA reads TGTGCCAGCAGTACCGGACTAGCCCCAGAGACCCAGTACTTC. Protein product: CASSTGLAPETQYF.

This clonotype was observed a handful of times. This chain joins TRBV20-1 and TRBJ1-2; D not certain. Germline assignment: CDR1 DFQATT and CDR2 SNEGSKA (reference sequence). Trimming removed 3 bases from V and 1 base from J, with 9 bases in between. The CDR3 totals 13 residues. The CDR3 DNA sequence: TGCAGTGCTAGTTCCAGCGATAACTATGGCTACACCTTC. Its protein product is CSASSSDNYGYTF.

This clonotype was found a few times. The chain carries TRBV5-1 and TRBJ2-2; weak D call: TRBD2 (6 bases). Germline V CDR1 and CDR2: SGHRS, YFSETQ. Trimming cost V 7 bases and J 5 bases, with 12 bases left between them. This CDR3 has 13 residues. Here the CDR3 DNA reads TGCGCCAGCGCGACTAGTTCTACCGGGGAGCTGTTTTTT. Protein sequence: CASATSSTGELFF.

This clonotype has a handful of counts. The chain employs TRBV28 and TRBJ2-3, with no clear D. Germline V lookup: CDR1 MDHEN, CDR2 SYDVKM. Trimming pared 6 bases from V and 8 bases from J, leaving 12 bases between. The CDR3 has 12 amino acids. The CDR3 spells CASSQELSTQYF. CDR3 bases: TGTGCCAGCAGCCAGGAGCTGAGTACGCAGTATTTT.

This clonotype was counted between two and nine times. This chain joins TRBV18 and TRBJ2-3; D unclear. The V and J ends lost 0 bases and 0 bases respectively, with 7 bases between them. CDR1 is KGHSH and CDR2 is LQKENI in the germline V gene. CDR3 length: 15 residues. CDR3 sequence (DNA): TGTGCCAGCTCACCACCCAGGCCAAGCACAGATACGCAGTATTTT. It codes for CASSPPRPSTDTQYF.

J is TRBJ2-5 and V is TRBV3-1, with D maybe TRBD2 (5 bases). Germline CDR1 is LGHDT and CDR2 is YNNKEL (reference sequence). The V and J ends lost 2 bases and 2 bases respectively, with 9 bases between them. The CDR3 sequence is 14 residues long. CDR3 amino acids: CASSQYGRQETQYF. The CDR3 DNA reads TGTGCCAGCAGCCAATATGGGAGACAAGAGACCCAGTACTTC.

This clonotype was counted ten times or more. The chain combines TRBV4-3 with TRBJ1-1; 7 bases match TRBD1. Trimming took 1 base from V and 0 from J; bases not matched to a gene: 2. Germline values: CDR1 LGHNA, CDR2 YSLEER. CDR3 length equals 15 residues. The CDR3 region is CASSQGQGMNTEAFF. CDR3 sequence (DNA): TGCGCCAGCAGCCAAGGACAGGGTATGAACACTGAAGCTTTCTTT.

Many counts were recorded for this clonotype. The rearrangement links TRBV4-2 to TRBJ2-5; D may be TRBD2 (6 bases). The germline V gene encodes CDR1 LGHNA and CDR2 YNFKEQ. The CDR3 runs to 14 residues. Trimming took off 4 bases at V and 4 bases at J, with 13 bases between the two ends. CDR3 sequence reads: CASSLGVSGETQYF. CDR3 bases: TGTGCCAGCAGCCTCGGCGTTAGCGGAGAGACCCAGTACTTC.

This clonotype has more than one count but fewer than ten. The chain combines TRBV10-3 with TRBJ2-3, with no clear D. Trimming shortened V by 0 bases and J by 3 bases, and 13 bases separated the two germline ends. The CDR3 covers 16 residues. The germline V gene encodes CDR1 ENHRY and CDR2 SYGVKD. In nucleotides, the CDR3 is TGTGCCATCAGTGAGTCGTACGTGGCGGATACAGATACGCAGTATTTT. Its translation is CAISESYVADTDTQYF.